Sequencing of this T cell receptor (beta chain) was carried out in a study of OX40 agonist ivuxolimab in advanced cancers. Germline-derived CDR1 and CDR2 are SQVTM and ANQGSEA. The CDR3 has 13 residues. J was trimmed by 6 bases and V by 5 bases; bases with no gene match: 7. The method was immunoSEQ multiplex PCR; TCRdb's version includes in-frame clones alone and lacks a portion of them. The repertoire has tens of thousands of clones, more than 75% of them found once; the top ten carry 3% to 5%. The TCR sequence derives from an adult with an advanced solid tumor such as melanoma, head and neck, liver or kidney cancer. The genes are TRBV29-1 and TRBJ2-5, with 9 bases fitting TRBD1. The source was CD4+ or CD8+ T cells sorted from blood, collected in a trial of the OX40 agonist ivuxolimab. The chain's CDR3 is CSVNTGQGQTQYF. CDR3 nucleotide sequence: TGCAGCGTTAATACGGGACAGGGACAGACCCAGTACTTC.